The rows below give T cell receptor beta chains drawn from one sample of a study of memory CD4+ T cells and cytomegalovirus serostatus. Libraries were prepared by immunoSEQ multiplex PCR; TCRdb keeps only in-frame clonotypes and omits some of them. The sample has under 55,000 clones, around 80% seen once; the top ten hold around 0.61%. Sequenced: memory CD4+ T cells from blood. These receptors originate from an adult in good health and CMV-seronegative. The CDR3 runs from the conserved cysteine through the conserved F or W. D genes are given only for firm matches.

D,J,V,DNA,CDR3
-,TRBJ2-2,TRBV9,TGTGCCAGCAGCGTAGCGGAGGGGATCAACACCGGGGAGCTGTTTTTT,CASSVAEGINTGELFF
-,TRBJ1-5,TRBV7-6,TGTGCCAGCAGCTTAGGGCGGAATCAGCCCCAGCATTTT,CASSLGRNQPQHF
TRBD2,TRBJ2-3,TRBV28,TGTGCCAGCAGTCCTCCCCGGCTAGCGGGAGGGGCAGATACGCAGTATTTT,CASSPPRLAGGADTQYF
-,TRBJ1-3,TRBV9,TGTGCCAGCAGCGTAGATAACAGCTACTCTGGAAACACCATATATTTT,CASSVDNSYSGNTIYF
TRBD2,TRBJ2-7,TRBV7-2,TGTGCCAGCAAGCTCAGGGTAGCGGGGGACTACGAGCAGTACTTC,CASKLRVAGDYEQYF
-,TRBJ1-4,TRBV7-8,TGTGCCAGCAGCCCTGTAAGGGGTGATGAAAAACTGTTTTTT,CASSPVRGDEKLFF
-,TRBJ2-5,TRBV2,TGTGCCAGCAGCGGGGACTTCGCAGAGACCCAGTACTTC,CASSGDFAETQYF
-,TRBJ2-2,TRBV10-3,TGTGCCACCGCCCAGGGGACCGACACCGGGGAGCTGTTTTTT,CATAQGTDTGELFF
TRBD1,TRBJ1-2,TRBV2,TGTGCCAGCAGTGGGGGACAGGACTATGGCTACACCTTC,CASSGGQDYGYTF
-,TRBJ2-4,TRBV27,TGTGCCAGCAGTCCCAGAGGACCGACCTGGATAGCCAAAAACATTCAGTACTTC,CASSPRGPTWIAKNIQYF
TRBD2,TRBJ2-5,TRBV28,TGTGCCAGCAGTTTCGCTAGCGGGATTCAAGAGACCCAGTACTTC,CASSFASGIQETQYF
-,TRBJ2-3,TRBV5-5,TGTGCCAGCAGCTTGGAGTGGTCCACCATCACAGATACGCAGTATTTT,CASSLEWSTITDTQYF
-,TRBJ2-3,TRBV5-4,TGTGCCAGCAGCTTGGAATTAGCAACTAGCACAGATACGCAGTATTTT,CASSLELATSTDTQYF
-,TRBJ2-7,TRBV28,TGTGCCACCTTGGGGGGACCCCCTTCCTACGAGCAGTACTTC,CATLGGPPSYEQYF
TRBD2,TRBJ2-1,TRBV30,TGTGCCTGGAGTGTACGTGGACTAGCTTCCTACAATGAGCAGTTCTTC,CAWSVRGLASYNEQFF
-,TRBJ2-3,TRBV5-4,TGTGCCAGCAGCTTGGACCGGAAGAGCACAGATACGCAGTATTTT,CASSLDRKSTDTQYF
TRBD1,TRBJ2-7,TRBV28,TGTGCCAGCAGTCTTCATCCCGGGACAGGAAGCTACGAGCAGTACTTC,CASSLHPGTGSYEQYF
TRBD1,TRBJ2-4,TRBV10-2,TGCGCCAGCAGTGAGTCGACAGGGACAGCCAAAAACATTCAGTACTTC,CASSESTGTAKNIQYF
-,TRBJ2-2,TRBV7-9,TGTGCCAGCAGCCGTTACTCCAGGCCGCCAACCGGGGAGCTGTTTTTT,CASSRYSRPPTGELFF
TRBD1,TRBJ1-2,TRBV2,TGTGCCAGCAGTGAGACTGAGGGACAGGGGGGCTACACCTTC,CASSETEGQGGYTF
-,TRBJ2-1,TRBV20-1,TGCAGTGCTGACGTTAGGAATGAGCAGTTCTTC,CSADVRNEQFF
-,TRBJ1-3,TRBV6-1,TGTGCCAGCGCGGTGGAAGGGTCCGGAAACACCATATATTTT,CASAVEGSGNTIYF
TRBD2,TRBJ2-1,TRBV7-9,TGTGCCAGCAGCCCGGGGGGTTCCTACAATGAGCAGTTCTTC,CASSPGGSYNEQFF
-,TRBJ2-7,TRBV28,TGTGCCAGCAGCTCGACAGAACTAGGGTACTACGAGCAGTACTTC,CASSSTELGYYEQYF
TRBD2,TRBJ2-7,TRBV28,TGTGCCAGTATGGGGAGGGCCTACGAGCAGTACTTC,CASMGRAYEQYF
-,TRBJ2-5,TRBV7-3,TGTGCCAGCAGCGCGGGACGGGGAGAGACCCAGTACTTC,CASSAGRGETQYF
TRBD2,TRBJ2-7,TRBV18,TGTGCCAGCTCACCTACCTTGACTAGCGGGAGTGGTTACGAGCAGTACTTC,CASSPTLTSGSGYEQYF
-,TRBJ1-5,TRBV27,TGTGCCAGCACTCGAGTAAGTCCGCATTTT,CASTRVSPHF
-,TRBJ2-2,TRBV27,TGTGCCAGCAGTTTCTCGGCAACGACCCAGACCTCGAACACCGGGGAGCTGTTTTTT,CASSFSATTQTSNTGELFF
-,TRBJ2-6,TRBV28,TGTGCCAGCAGTTTATTAGGGCTTGCTGGGGCCAACGTCCTGACTTTC,CASSLLGLAGANVLTF